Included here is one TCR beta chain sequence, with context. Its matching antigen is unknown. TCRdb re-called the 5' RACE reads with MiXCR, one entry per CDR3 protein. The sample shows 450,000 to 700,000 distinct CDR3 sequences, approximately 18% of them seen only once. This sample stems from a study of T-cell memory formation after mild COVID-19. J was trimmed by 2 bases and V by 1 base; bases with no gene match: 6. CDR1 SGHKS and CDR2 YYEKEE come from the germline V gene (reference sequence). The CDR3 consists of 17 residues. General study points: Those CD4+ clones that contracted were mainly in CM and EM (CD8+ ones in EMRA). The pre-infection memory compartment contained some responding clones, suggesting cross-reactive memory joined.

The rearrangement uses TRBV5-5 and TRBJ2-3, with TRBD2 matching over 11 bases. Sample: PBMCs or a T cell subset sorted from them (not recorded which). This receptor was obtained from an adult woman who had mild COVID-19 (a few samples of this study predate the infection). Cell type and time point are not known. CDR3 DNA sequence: TGTGCCAGCAGCTTGAGAGGACTAGCGGGCCTCACAGATACGCAGTATTTT. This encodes CASSLRGLAGLTDTQYF.